This T cell receptor beta chain was captured in a study of T cell repertoires in cytomegalovirus infection. Across the study: Alongside well-studied HLA-B-restricted CMV epitopes, recently identified HLA-C-restricted CMV epitopes were also used. Matching HLA type, along with CMV infection, was indicated by public TCR beta signatures. Findings and caveats of the study: Ex vivo responses were dominated by HLA-C-restricted CMV-specific TCR beta clonotypes.

From the reads, TCRdb called clonotypes with MiXCR, one entry per CDR3 protein. The table records some 900,000 distinct CDR3 sequences, approximately 29% of them present only once. In its sample, this clonotype was seen a few times. Its matching antigen is unknown. V gave up 3 bases and J gave up 0 bases, with 6 bases separating them. CDR1 is LNHDA and CDR2 is SQIVND in the germline V gene (reference sequence). The length of the CDR3 is 13 residues. The TCR originated in a human donor in good health (CMV status not recorded). Some clones in this sample may be carry-over from other donors' samples. Sample: cultured CD8+ T cells from PBMCs, taken from culture after CMV antigen stimulation. The rearrangement uses TRBV19 and TRBJ2-7, with D unresolved. The CDR3 loop is CASSIRTSYEQYF. In nucleotides, the CDR3 is TGTGCCAGTAGTATTCGTACCTCCTACGAGCAGTACTTC.